These 27 T cell receptor beta chains were all obtained from the same sample, sequenced in a study of shared clonotypes between healthy human individuals. Generated by immunoSEQ multiplex PCR, the TCRdb table keeps only in-frame clones and is missing some. The table shows under 600,000 clones, with around 97% occurring only once. Sample: naive CD4+ T cells sorted from blood. Described subset: CD45RA+ positively selected. These TCRs come from a woman aged 30 to 39 in good health.

The chain carries TRBV11-2 and TRBJ1-5; D may be TRBD1 (6 bases). The ends were cut back, 2 bases at V and 2 bases at J, with 10 bases in the middle. The CDR3 consists of 15 residues. Germline loops: CDR1 SGHAT, CDR2 FQNNGV. The CDR3 loop reads CASSLTAGGNQPQHF. The CDR3 region has the DNA TGTGCCAGCAGCTTAACGGCAGGGGGCAATCAGCCCCAGCATTTT.

This sequence joins TRBV7-9 and TRBJ1-3; D call uncertain. The CDR3 totals 14 residues. The germline CDR1 and CDR2 sequences are SEHNR and FQNEAQ (reference sequence). V lost 5 bases, J lost 0 bases, and 8 bases lay in between. The CDR3 sequence: CASSRGSSGNTIYF. The CDR3 coding sequence is TGTGCCAGCAGCCGTGGCAGCTCTGGAAACACCATATATTTT.

This clone was seen once. The chain couples TRBV2 to TRBJ2-3, with D possibly TRBD1 on 6 matching bases. V was trimmed by 5 bases and J by 6 bases, leaving 9 bases between them. CDR3 size: 12 residues. Germline values: CDR1 SNHLY, CDR2 FYNNEI. CDR3 loop: CASSPQGDTQYF. The CDR3 DNA follows: TGTGCCAGCAGTCCTCAGGGGGATACGCAGTATTTT.

The chain is built from TRBV30 and TRBJ2-2, with D possibly being TRBD1 (7 bases). Between the trimmed V and J ends, which lost 2 bases and 2 bases, there was a span of 18 bases. Germline V gene lookup returns CDR1 GTSNPN and CDR2 SVGIG (reference sequence). The CDR3 length is 17 residues. CDR3 coding DNA: TGTGCCTGGAGTTTCAGGAGGGGGCTTAGAAACACCGGGGAGCTGTTTTTT. Protein: CAWSFRRGLRNTGELFF.

This clone turned up a few times. This chain joins TRBV29-1 and TRBJ1-4; no definite D call. V was cut by 3 bases and J by 10 bases, with 3 bases left in between. Germline CDR1 and CDR2: SQVTM and ANQGSEA. This CDR3 has 9 residues. The CDR3 spells CSVDVKLFF. The CDR3 DNA is TGCAGCGTTGACGTAAAACTGTTTTTT.

The genes are TRBV28 and TRBJ2-7; the D is unclear. CDR1 is MDHEN and CDR2 is SYDVKM in the germline V gene. V shed 8 bases and J shed 0 bases, with 14 bases lying between them. The CDR3 has 14 residues. The CDR3 DNA is TGTGCCAGCGTTTCCCCTATGGGCTCCTACGAGCAGTACTTC. This codes for CASVSPMGSYEQYF.

This clone was observed once. The V and J genes are TRBV7-9 and TRBJ1-5; 10 bases match TRBD1. V shed 6 bases and J 6 bases; nucleotides not matched to a gene: 17. Germline lookup yields CDR1 SEHNR and CDR2 FQNEAQ (reference sequence). CDR3 length: 18 residues. The CDR3 coding sequence is TGTGCCAGCAGTTATACGACTCCGGGACAGGGGTTCGGTCAGCCCCAGCATTTT. Its protein is CASSYTTPGQGFGQPQHF.

V gene TRBV30 combines with J gene TRBJ2-7; 10 bases are shared with TRBD2. This CDR3 has 14 residues. V was pared by 3 bases and J by 3 bases, with 5 bases of the junction left unmatched. The germline V gene encodes CDR1 GTSNPN and CDR2 SVGIG (reference sequence). The CDR3 region has the DNA TGTGCCTGGAGCACCGGGACTAGCGTCTACGAGCAGTACTTC. The encoded protein is CAWSTGTSVYEQYF. Full variable domain (outside the CDR3, taken from reference TRBV30 and TRBJ2-7): SQTIHQWPATLVQPVGSPLSLECTVEGTSNPNLYWYRQAAGRGLQLLFYSVGIGQISSEVPQNLSASRPQDRQFILSSKKLLLSDSGFYLCAWSTGTSVYEQYFGPGTRLTVT.

The V call is TRBV10-3, the J call TRBJ1-2; 9 bases match TRBD1. V was pared by 7 bases and J by 2 bases, with 8 bases of the junction left unmatched. There are 15 residues in the CDR3. Germline V lookup: CDR1 ENHRY, CDR2 SYGVKD. CDR3 in amino acids: CAITRTGEGNYGYTF. The DNA for the CDR3 is TGTGCCATCACGAGGACAGGGGAGGGGAACTATGGCTACACCTTC.

The chain joins TRBV6-5 to TRBJ2-7; 9 positions agree with TRBD1. Germline trimming cut 4 bases from V and 4 bases from J; bases unmatched to any gene: 8. The V gene's germline CDR1 is MNHEY and CDR2 SVGAGI. The CDR3 is 15 residues long. The CDR3 DNA is TGTGCCAGCAGTTCCAACGCGGGACAGGGATACGAGCAGTACTTC. Amino acid sequence: CASSSNAGQGYEQYF.

The gene calls are TRBV5-8 and TRBJ1-5; no firm D call. The CDR3 runs 11 residues. V was trimmed by 4 bases and J by 6 bases, leaving 5 bases between them. Germline lookup yields CDR1 SGHTS and CDR2 YDEGEE. The chain's CDR3 is CASSLGQPQHF. The CDR3 nucleotides are TGTGCCAGCAGCCTTGGTCAGCCCCAGCATTTT.

The chain uses TRBV28 and TRBJ2-7; the match to TRBD2 covers 12 bases. The CDR3 has 16 amino acids. The J segment lost 3 bases and the V segment lost 5 bases, leaving 8 bases of the junction unmatched. The V gene's germline CDR1 is MDHEN and CDR2 SYDVKM. Here the CDR3 DNA reads TGTGCCAGCAGTCCCGCGGGACTAGCGGGCGGCTACGAGCAGTACTTC. Residues: CASSPAGLAGGYEQYF.

The chain employs TRBV15 and TRBJ2-5; TRBD2 aligns across 7 bases. Matching the DNA end better, TRBJ2-7 makes the J call doubtful. Germline values: CDR1 LNHNV, CDR2 YYDKDF (reference sequence). This CDR3 has 15 amino acids. The CDR3 region is CATSRGAGGTYEQYF. As DNA, the CDR3 is TGTGCCACCAGCAGAGGGGCCGGGGGGACCTACGAGCAGTACTTC.

The chain recombines TRBV4-1 with TRBJ2-1, with 13 positions matching TRBD2. The V segment lost 1 base and the J segment 8 bases; nucleotides outside the gene matches: 5. Germline lookup yields CDR1 MGHRA and CDR2 YSYEKL. The CDR3 sequence is 16 residues long. The CDR3 sequence is CASSQGRTSGSYEQFF. For the CDR3, the DNA is TGCGCCAGCAGCCAAGGGAGGACTAGCGGGAGTTATGAGCAGTTCTTC.

The rearrangement uses TRBV7-9 and TRBJ2-1, with 10 bases fitting TRBD2. V was clipped by 5 bases and J by 6 bases; unmatched bases: 7. Germline assignment: CDR1 SEHNR and CDR2 FQNEAQ (reference sequence). The CDR3 spans 15 residues. The CDR3 reads CASSAGTSEINEQFF. The DNA of the CDR3 is TGTGCCAGCAGCGCCGGGACTAGCGAAATCAATGAGCAGTTCTTC.

V is TRBV7-6 and J is TRBJ1-1; 9 bases match TRBD1. The ends lost 1 base at V and 4 bases at J; junction bases unmatched: 4. Germline V gives CDR1 SGHVS, CDR2 FNYEAQ. CDR3 length: 15 residues. In nucleotides, the CDR3 is TGTGCCAGCAGCTTAGGGGACAGGGCTTCCACTGAAGCTTTCTTT. Translated: CASSLGDRASTEAFF. Complete variable domain (other parts from reference TRBV7-6 and TRBJ1-1): GAGVSQSPRYKVTKRGQDVALRCDPISGHVSLYWYRQALGQGPEFLTYFNYEAQQDKSGLPNDRFSAERPEGSISTLTIQRTEQRDSAMYRCASSLGDRASTEAFFGQGTRLTVV.

This clone was observed a handful of times. The V gene is TRBV5-5, the J gene TRBJ1-1; D is uncertain. CDR3 length equals 13 residues. Between the trimmed V and J ends, which lost 4 bases and 7 bases, there was a span of 14 bases. Germline CDR1 is SGHKS and CDR2 is YYEKEE (reference sequence). In DNA, the CDR3 is TGTGCCAGCAGCCCACAGCCTGCTAATGAAGCTTTCTTT. It encodes CASSPQPANEAFF.

The chain combines TRBV5-6 with TRBJ1-1; D gene uncertain. CDR1 is SGHDT and CDR2 is YYEEEE in the germline V gene. Trimming left V 4 bases short and J 4 bases short, with 23 bases between. CDR3 length equals 17 residues. CDR3 bases: TGTGCCAGCAGCCCTAAGGGTAGTTACAACAAAATCACTGAAGCTTTCTTT. Translating it yields CASSPKGSYNKITEAFF.

This rearrangement joins TRBV28 to TRBJ2-2; D may match TRBD1 or TRBD2 (6 bases each). The V gene lost 6 bases and the J gene lost 1 base, with 18 bases spanning the gap. The CDR3 covers 17 residues. In germline, CDR1 is MDHEN, CDR2 SYDVKM. CDR3 in amino acids: CASSIPQGRENTGELFF. The CDR3 region has the DNA TGTGCCAGCAGCATTCCTCAGGGGCGGGAGAACACCGGGGAGCTGTTTTTT.

The chain links TRBV12-2 to TRBJ1-2; TRBD1, as called in the table, went unchecked against the DNA. TRBV12-2 is a pseudogene segment. The CDR3 runs to 18 residues. CDR3 sequence reads: CASRLALWDRKLNYGYTF. The CDR3 DNA reads as TGTGCAAGTCGCTTAGCGCTGTGGGACAGAAAACTTAACTATGGCTACACCTTC.

CDR3 DNA sequence: TGCGCCAGCAGCTTGGGACAGGGTGAAGGCACAGATACGCAGTATTTT. Its translation is CASSLGQGEGTDTQYF. The V call is TRBV5-1, the J call TRBJ2-3; 7 nucleotides agree with TRBD1. Germline V gives CDR1 SGHRS, CDR2 YFSETQ. The CDR3 consists of 16 residues. Trimming removed 0 bases from V and 1 base from J; junction bases left unmatched: 5.

V gene TRBV28 combines with J gene TRBJ1-2; D might be TRBD1 (6 bases). Deletions cut 5 bases from V and 2 bases from J, with 18 bases between. This CDR3 contains 16 residues. Per the germline V gene, CDR1 is MDHEN and CDR2 is SYDVKM. CDR3 loop: CASSPGTGHKNYGYTF. In DNA, the CDR3 is TGTGCCAGCAGTCCCGGGACGGGACACAAAAACTATGGCTACACCTTC.

The rearrangement joins TRBV7-3 to TRBJ2-6; tentatively, D is TRBD1 or TRBD2 (5 bases each). In germline, CDR1 is SGHTA, CDR2 FQGTGA. The CDR3 is 19 residues long. V was trimmed by 1 base and J by 0 bases, leaving 16 bases between them. The CDR3 reads CASSLNFGGWGSGANVLTF. The DNA of the CDR3 is TGTGCCAGCAGCTTAAATTTTGGGGGTTGGGGCTCTGGGGCCAACGTCCTGACTTTC.

This chain joins TRBV5-1 and TRBJ2-1; D uncertain. The V end was cut by 2 bases, the J end by 2 bases, with 17 bases between. Germline CDR1 reads SGHRS; CDR2 reads YFSETQ. There are 17 residues in the CDR3. CDR3 loop: CASSFLLYPFTYNEQFF. DNA of the CDR3: TGCGCCAGCAGCTTCCTTTTATACCCGTTCACCTACAATGAGCAGTTCTTC.

V usage is TRBV6-1 and J usage is TRBJ1-5; TRBD1 agrees at 7 bases. After removal of 1 base from V and 3 bases from J, the junction contained 3 bases not matched to a gene. Germline V CDR1 and CDR2: MNHNS, SASEGT. This CDR3 comprises 15 residues. DNA of the CDR3: TGTGCCAGCAGTGAAGTGGGACAGCTCAATCAGCCCCAGCATTTT. Translating gives CASSEVGQLNQPQHF.

V usage is TRBV28 and J usage is TRBJ1-3; weak D call: TRBD1 (6 bases). The CDR3 covers 16 residues. Looked up from germline, CDR1 is MDHEN and CDR2 is SYDVKM. Trimming stripped 1 base from V and 2 bases from J, with 12 bases between. The CDR3 region has the DNA TGTGCCAGCAGTTTATCGGCGGGGGCCACTGGAAACACCATATATTTT. Its protein product is CASSLSAGATGNTIYF.

The V call is TRBV7-9, the J call TRBJ2-7; the D gene could be TRBD1 or TRBD2 (5 bases each). Per germline, CDR1 SEHNR and CDR2 FQNEAQ (reference sequence). V was shortened by 3 bases and J by 6 bases, with 12 bases between the two germline ends. CDR3 length equals 13 residues. This CDR3 reads CASSFSRDGEQYF. The CDR3 DNA reads as TGTGCCAGCAGCTTCTCCCGGGACGGCGAGCAGTACTTC.